Sequencing of this T cell receptor beta chain was carried out in a study of T cells in women clearing cervical HPV infection. About the research overall: No precancer developed; the control's incident HPV16 infection cleared within 12 months. Blood came at first lesion visit for cases, post-clearance for controls. Notes on the study in general: TRBV6-7 relative abundance averaged about 0.1% in cases and roughly 0.17% in controls. T-cell numbers per sample were unknown and may explain richness differences.

Germline lookup yields CDR1 DFQATT and CDR2 SNEGSKA (reference sequence). Between the trimmed V and J ends, which lost 0 bases and 4 bases, there was a span of 13 bases. The CDR3 covers 14 residues. The data were produced by immunoSEQ multiplex PCR, yet TCRdb's version contains in-frame clones alone and is incomplete. With fewer than 40,000 clones in the sample, the ten largest clones hold roughly 1.4%. For this clone: Its specificity is not known. The DNA ends 3 residues before the CDR3 does, and the rest of the CDR3 is filled in from the germline J gene.

The sample was blood buffy coat. The chain employs TRBV20-1 and TRBJ2-7; D is possibly TRBD1 (5 bases). The clonotype originates from a woman between 18 and 70 years old with a cervical HPV16 infection that either progressed to CIN3+ or cleared (not recorded which). CDR3 bases read: TGCAGTGCTAGAGACAGGGTGATCGGTTACGAG. It specifies CSARDRVIGYE. The full CDR3 protein reads CSARDRVIGYEQYF.